These 19 T cell receptor beta chains originate from one sample sequenced in a study of blood T cell repertoires in COVID-19. Here immunoSEQ multiplex PCR was the method, and the copy in TCRdb shows in-frame clones only, minus some. The data show approximately 200,000 clones, 86% seen once. Sequenced sample: PBMCs or T cells enriched from blood (not recorded which). Source of these receptors: a woman aged 30 to 39 who had been exposed to COVID-19.

The chain couples TRBV12-5 to TRBJ2-1; TRBD1 might be the D (6 bases). The germline V and J ends were trimmed by 5 bases and 0 bases, with 14 bases remaining between them. Germline V gene sequence: CDR1 LGHNT, CDR2 FRNRAP. The CDR3 totals 16 residues. The CDR3 loop is CASGPDSASSYNEQFF. CDR3 in DNA: TGTGCTAGTGGTCCGGACAGCGCGAGCTCCTACAATGAGCAGTTCTTC.

The chain has TRBV3-1 (or the pseudogene TRBV3-2) and TRBJ1-3; a possible D gene is TRBD1 (5 bases). V dropped 3 bases and J dropped 8 bases, with 11 bases sitting between them. The CDR3 totals 13 residues. Per germline, CDR1 LGHDT and CDR2 YNNKEL (reference sequence). In DNA form, the CDR3 reads TGTGCCAGCAGCCATCAGGGCTTAGACACCATATATTTT. This encodes CASSHQGLDTIYF.

In this sample, this clone turned up once. V and J are TRBV19 and TRBJ2-7, with 8 nucleotides matching TRBD1. Germline V lookup: CDR1 LNHDA, CDR2 SQIVND (reference sequence). This CDR3 contains 15 residues. Germline trimming cut 6 bases from V and 6 bases from J; bases unmatched to any gene: 13. The CDR3 spells CASSPQGTGQREQYF. CDR3 sequence (DNA): TGTGCCAGTAGCCCCCAAGGGACAGGCCAACGCGAGCAGTACTTC.

The rearrangement uses TRBV4-1 and TRBJ1-5; D ambiguous. Germline values: CDR1 MGHRA, CDR2 YSYEKL. Trimming removed 1 base from V and 4 bases from J, with 11 bases in between. This CDR3 is 15 amino acids long. Written as DNA, the CDR3 is TGCGCCAGCAGCCAAGTCTCTACAGTTAATCAGCCCCAGCATTTT. Translation gives CASSQVSTVNQPQHF.

This clone was counted only a few times. The V call is TRBV29-1, the J call TRBJ1-5; D not resolved. The CDR3 contains 12 residues. The ends were cut back, 6 bases at V and 6 bases at J, with 12 bases in the middle. Germline-derived CDR1 and CDR2 are SQVTM and ANQGSEA. The CDR3: CSVSGEGQPQHF. The CDR3 DNA sequence: TGCAGCGTGAGCGGGGAGGGTCAGCCCCAGCATTTT.

The rearrangement joins TRBV3-1 (or the pseudogene TRBV3-2) to TRBJ1-6, with TRBD1 matching over 8 bases. V shed 7 bases, J shed 9 bases, and the junction held 11 bases outside the gene matches. Germline V CDR1 and CDR2: LGHDT, YNNKEL (reference sequence). The length of the CDR3 is 15 residues. DNA of the CDR3: TGTGCCAGCAACCAGGGGGCTCTGCTATCTTCACCCCTCCACTTT. This sequence encodes CASNQGALLSSPLHF.

CDR3 protein: CASSLSRGRGTDYGYTF. In nucleotides, the CDR3 is TGCGCCAGCAGCTTAAGTCGGGGCAGGGGAACAGACTATGGCTACACCTTC. The chain couples TRBV5-1 to TRBJ1-2; tentatively, D is TRBD1 (6 bases). Germline CDR1 SGHRS, CDR2 YFSETQ. The CDR3 spans 17 residues. V lost 2 bases and J 3 bases, leaving 20 bases between the germline ends.

The gene calls are TRBV4-2 and TRBJ2-7, with D perhaps TRBD2 (5 bases). The CDR3 length is 16 residues. Trimming stripped 0 bases from V and 2 bases from J, with 14 bases between. Per germline, CDR1 LGHNA and CDR2 YNFKEQ. The CDR3 nucleotides are TGTGCCAGCAGCCAAGATCCGGACTCGATCACCTACGAGCAGTACTTC. This codes for CASSQDPDSITYEQYF.

Turning to this clone: Within the sample, other DNA sequences also encode this same CDR3. The chain links TRBV6-5 to TRBJ1-5, with D tentatively TRBD1 (6 bases). This CDR3 contains 14 residues. CDR1 and CDR2 from the germline V gene are MNHEY and SVGAGI. Trimming shortened V by 8 bases and J by 1 base, and 12 bases separated the two germline ends. CDR3 residues: CASSPQGSNQPQHF. CDR3 coding DNA: TGTGCCAGCTCCCCGCAGGGGAGCAATCAGCCCCAGCATTTT.

The chain carries TRBV12-3 or TRBV12-4 and TRBJ2-7, with D perhaps TRBD1 (6 bases). The CDR3 totals 12 residues. V was shortened by 7 bases and J by 5 bases, with 12 bases between the two germline ends. In DNA form, the CDR3 reads TGTGCCAGCACTCTACAGGGCCACGAGCAGTACTTC. It specifies CASTLQGHEQYF.

This clone was counted only a few times. This chain connects TRBV5-1 to TRBJ1-2; D not resolved. Germline V gives CDR1 SGHRS, CDR2 YFSETQ. The CDR3 runs to 11 residues. Trimming took 4 bases from V and 8 from J, leaving 9 bases between them. CDR3 protein: CASSMGEGYTF. The CDR3 coding sequence is TGCGCCAGCAGCATGGGAGAGGGCTACACCTTC. Full variable domain (missing parts from reference TRBV5-1 and TRBJ1-2): KAGVTQTPRYLIKTRGQQVTLSCSPISGHRSVSWYQQTPGQGLQFLFEYFSETQRNKGNFPGRFSGRQFSNSRSEMNVSTLELGDSALYLCASSMGEGYTFGSGTRLTVV.

The sample holds one count of this clone. V is TRBV30 and J is TRBJ1-2; D might be TRBD1 (5 bases). Trimming removed 3 bases at V and 8 bases at J, with 10 bases between. The CDR3 has 11 residues. Germline V lookup: CDR1 GTSNPN, CDR2 SVGIG (reference sequence). CDR3 nucleotide sequence: TGTGCCTGGAGCTCGGGACTCGGCTACACCTTC. Protein sequence: CAWSSGLGYTF.

The V and J genes are TRBV3-1 (or the pseudogene TRBV3-2) and TRBJ2-5; TRBD2 matches at 7 bases. J gave up 4 bases and V 3 bases, and 5 bases lay outside the gene matches. This CDR3 region has 14 residues. Germline CDR1 LGHDT, CDR2 YNNKEL (reference sequence). DNA of the CDR3: TGTGCCAGCAGCCAGGGAGGGGAGGGAGAGACCCAGTACTTC. Protein: CASSQGGEGETQYF.

This clone has just a few counts. The V gene is TRBV19, the J gene TRBJ2-2; D unclear. The CDR3 spans 13 residues. CDR1 is LNHDA and CDR2 is SQIVND in the germline V gene (reference sequence). V was pared by 1 base and J by 6 bases, with 6 bases between. CDR3 sequence: CASSIAGPGELFF. The CDR3 DNA follows: TGTGCCAGTAGTATAGCCGGTCCCGGGGAGCTGTTTTTT.

This chain connects TRBV3-1 (or the pseudogene TRBV3-2) to TRBJ1-3; D might be TRBD1 (6 bases). Trimming pared 4 bases from V and 2 bases from J, leaving 9 bases between. The CDR3 is made up of 14 amino acids. Germline V gene data show CDR1 as LGHDT and CDR2 as YNNKEL (reference sequence). The CDR3 DNA sequence: TGTGCCAGCAGCCCTTCAGGGGCTGGAAACACCATATATTTT. Amino acid sequence: CASSPSGAGNTIYF.

J is TRBJ1-3 and V is TRBV7-7, with TRBD1 identical over 8 bases. Unmatched junction bases numbered 8, after V lost 11 bases and J lost 5 bases. CDR3 length equals 13 residues. Germline V gene sequence: CDR1 SSHAT, CDR2 FNYEAQ (reference sequence). For the CDR3, the DNA is TGTGCCTTTAAGGACAGGGAGAGAAACACCATATATTTT. Protein: CAFKDRERNTIYF.

The rearrangement links TRBV20-1 to TRBJ2-1; tentative D call: TRBD2 (6 bases). The CDR3 sequence is 11 residues long. Trimming took 7 bases from V and 2 from J, leaving 6 bases between them. The V gene's germline CDR1 is DFQATT and CDR2 SNEGSKA (reference sequence). CDR3 DNA sequence: TGCAGTGGACTAGCCTACAATGAGCAGTTCTTC. It codes for CSGLAYNEQFF.

The chain combines TRBV5-8 with TRBJ2-5; TRBD1 is a possible D gene (7 bases). The V end lost 1 base, the J end lost 0 bases, and 10 bases lay between the germline ends. Germline values: CDR1 SGHTS, CDR2 YDEGEE. The CDR3 is 15 amino acids. CDR3 loop: CASSLPGGNQETQYF. CDR3 nucleotides: TGTGCCAGCAGCTTGCCAGGGGGGAACCAAGAGACCCAGTACTTC.

The genes are TRBV3-1 (or the pseudogene TRBV3-2) and TRBJ2-3; 7 positions match TRBD2. Germline-derived CDR1 and CDR2 are LGHDT and YNNKEL (reference sequence). Unmatched junction bases numbered 15, after V lost 2 bases and J lost 1 base. This CDR3 has 19 amino acids. DNA of the CDR3: TGTGCCAGCAGCCAATATCGGGGTTCACTAGCGAATCGCACAGATACGCAGTATTTT. Amino acids: CASSQYRGSLANRTDTQYF.